This TCR beta chain stems from a study of blood T cell repertoires in COVID-19. J lost 2 bases, V lost 7 bases, and 5 bases had no gene match. Germline CDR1 SNHLY, CDR2 FYNNEI. This CDR3 region has 14 residues. Produced via immunoSEQ multiplex PCR; TCRdb's table is partial and in-frame only. This table has about 170,000 clones, around 78% appearing once. The TCR sequence derives from a woman between 50 and 59 years old who had recovered from COVID-19. The sample was PBMCs or T cells enriched from blood (not recorded which). V usage is TRBV2 and J usage is TRBJ2-3; 8 bases line up with TRBD2. CDR3 sequence (DNA): TGTGCCAGCAAGATTAGCGGGGTCACAGATACGCAGTATTTT. It translates to CASKISGVTDTQYF.